Below, one T cell receptor (beta chain) is given with its context. Only CD45RO-negative cells positively selected for CCR7 counted as naive CD8 cells, so terminally differentiated effector memory CD45RA+ cells were excluded. The sample comes from a study of shared clonotypes between healthy human individuals. Libraries were prepared by immunoSEQ multiplex PCR; TCRdb keeps only in-frame clonotypes and omits some of them. The table shows around 620,000 clones, with 90% to 95% occurring only once. This TCR was sampled from a woman under 40 in good health. Input material: naive CD8+ T cells sorted from blood.

Written as DNA, the CDR3 is TGCAGCGCCGAGACAGGGTTGAACTACGAGCAGTACTTC. Translated, it gives CSAETGLNYEQYF. This chain joins TRBV29-1 and TRBJ2-5; TRBD1 matches at 7 bases. Matching the DNA end better, TRBJ2-7 makes the J call doubtful. Germline lookup yields CDR1 SQVTM and CDR2 ANQGSEA. There are 13 residues in the CDR3.